The T cell receptor beta chain described here comes from a study of response to subunit inactivated influenza vaccine. Notes on the study in general: Each seasonal flu vaccination may recruit only limited new T cells, authors suggested.

At least ten counts were recorded for this clonotype. Its antigen is unknown. TCRdb processed the RT-PCR reads anew with MiXCR; each CDR3 protein has one entry. The table includes 150,000 to 200,000 distinct CDR3 sequences, about a tenth detected once. The CDR3 sequence is 16 residues long. The V gene lost 0 bases and the J gene lost 0 bases, with 11 bases spanning the gap. CDR1 and CDR2 (germline): SGHRS, YFSETQ. This rearrangement joins TRBV5-1 to TRBJ2-3; D is unclear. The sequence was collected from a man between 50 and 59 years old who received an inactivated influenza vaccine. The sample here was non-naive T cells sorted from PBMCs, taken about 40 days after vaccination. This chain's CDR3 is CASSLDPRISTDTQYF. CDR3 DNA sequence: TGCGCCAGCAGCTTGGACCCCAGGATCAGCACAGATACGCAGTATTTT.